The TCR beta chain described here comes from a study of human T cells and chemical hapten exposure. Study-level findings and limits: Because all patients had alopecia, their immune responses might differ from healthy ones.

Specified time point: patch test 3, about 24 weeks after DPC sensitization. Treatment of the sample: therapeutic diphenylcyclopropenone sensitization with weekly scalp DPC. As to this clonotype: Its target is not known.

The CDR3 consists of 16 residues. V lost 4 bases to trimming and J lost 4 bases, with 20 bases between them. The V gene's germline CDR1 is LGHNA and CDR2 YSLEER. As the library was built, unique molecular identifiers were attached to individual cDNA molecules. A single record per CDR3 protein comes from TCRdb applying MiXCR to the RACE reads. Of roughly 200,000 distinct CDR3 sequences in the sample, about 25% are singletons; the top ten hold 2% to 2.5%. This TCR came from a woman aged 40 to 50 with alopecia areata. Some clones in this sample may be carry-over from other donors' samples. The starting material was whole blood, obtained in connection with sensitization to the hapten diphenylcyclopropenone (DPC). The V gene is TRBV4-3, the J gene TRBJ2-7, with a possible D match to TRBD2 (5 bases). The CDR3 DNA sequence: TGCGCCAGCAGCCCCCGTACGGGATTCACCCAGTACGAGCAGTACTTC. Its translation is CASSPRTGFTQYEQYF.